The subject of this entry is one T cell receptor (beta chain). Its specificity is not known. This sample stems from a study of T cells in Graves' hyperthyroidism and ophthalmopathy. Study details: Peripheral blood draws took place at initial diagnosis, ahead of any treatment.

Exclusion of a patient resulted from uncontrolled infection, other autoimmune disease, pregnancy or lactation. Points from the study as a whole: Median prediction lead before ophthalmopathy onset was around 7 months with the model.

Germline V gene lookup returns CDR1 SGHRS and CDR2 YFSETQ. The CDR3 has 15 amino acids. V was clipped by 0 bases and J by 4 bases, with 10 bases between them. Amplified regions were TCR beta CDR3 sequences from RNA transcripts. The study used the HTBI primer set for a first-round RT-PCR of the TCR CDR3. TCRdb processed the multiplex PCR reads anew with MiXCR; each CDR3 protein has one entry. The data contain 750,000 to 950,000 distinct CDR3 sequences, approximately 40% of them singletons. The sequence was obtained from a man between 18 and 29 years old with Graves' hyperthyroidism. Input material: blood. The rearrangement joins TRBV5-1 to TRBJ2-2, with D perhaps matching TRBD1 (6 bases). CDR3 DNA sequence: TGCGCCAGCAGCTTGGGACAGGTGATCACCGGGGAGCTGTTTTTT. It is translated as CASSLGQVITGELFF. The variable domain in full, completed from reference TRBV5-1 and TRBJ2-2, reads KAGVTQTPRYLIKTRGQQVTLSCSPISGHRSVSWYQQTPGQGLQFLFEYFSETQRNKGNFPGRFSGRQFSNSRSEMNVSTLELGDSALYLCASSLGQVITGELFFGEGSRLTVL.